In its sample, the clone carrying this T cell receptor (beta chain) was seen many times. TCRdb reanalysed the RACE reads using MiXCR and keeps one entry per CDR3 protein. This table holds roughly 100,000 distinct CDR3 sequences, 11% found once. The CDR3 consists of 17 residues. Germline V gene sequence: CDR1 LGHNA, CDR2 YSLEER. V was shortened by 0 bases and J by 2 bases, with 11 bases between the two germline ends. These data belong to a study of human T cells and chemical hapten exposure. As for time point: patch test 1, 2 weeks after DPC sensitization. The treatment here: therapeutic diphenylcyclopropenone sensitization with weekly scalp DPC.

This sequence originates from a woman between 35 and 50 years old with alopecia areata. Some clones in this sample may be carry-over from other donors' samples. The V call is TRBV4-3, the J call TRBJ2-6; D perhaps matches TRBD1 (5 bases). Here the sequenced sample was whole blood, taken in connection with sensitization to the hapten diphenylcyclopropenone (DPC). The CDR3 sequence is CASSQEYRQAGANVLTF. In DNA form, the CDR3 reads TGCGCCAGCAGCCAAGAGTACAGGCAAGCTGGGGCCAACGTCCTGACTTTC.